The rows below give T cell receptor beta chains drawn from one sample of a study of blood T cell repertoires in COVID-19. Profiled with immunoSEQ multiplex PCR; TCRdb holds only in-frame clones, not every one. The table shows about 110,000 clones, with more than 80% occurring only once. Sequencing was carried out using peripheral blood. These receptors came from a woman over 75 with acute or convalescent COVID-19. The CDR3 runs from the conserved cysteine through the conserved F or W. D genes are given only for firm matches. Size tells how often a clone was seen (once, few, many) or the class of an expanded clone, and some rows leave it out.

CASSYSRVEGRAEAFF | TGTGCCAGCAGTTACTCGAGGGTGGAGGGGCGTGCTGAAGCTTTCTTT | . | TRBJ1-1 | TRBV6-2/TRBV6-3 | .
CASSKAGISGNTIYF | TGTGCCAGTAGCAAGGCAGGAATCTCTGGAAACACCATATATTTT | . | TRBJ1-3 | TRBV19 | .
CATSDYEPGQGPLVDTQYF | TGTGCCACCAGTGATTACGAACCGGGACAGGGCCCTCTTGTAGATACGCAGTATTTT | . | TRBJ2-3 | TRBV24-1 | TRBD1
CASSTGQGEGNTIYF | TGTGCCAGTAGTACCGGACAGGGTGAAGGAAACACCATATATTTT | few | TRBJ1-3 | TRBV19 | TRBD1
CASREAHSETSGANVLTF | TGTGCCAGCAGAGAGGCACATTCGGAAACTTCTGGGGCCAACGTCCTGACTTTC | . | TRBJ2-6 | TRBV28 | .
CASPRTGNIYGYTF | TGTGCCAGCCCCAGGACAGGGAACATCTATGGCTACACCTTC | . | TRBJ1-2 | TRBV21-1 | .
CASSSGANEKLFF | TGTGCCAGCAGTTCAGGGGCGAATGAAAAACTGTTTTTT | . | TRBJ1-4 | TRBV28 | .
CASSGGVKGYTF | TGTGCCAGCAGCGGAGGAGTCAAGGGCTACACCTTC | . | TRBJ1-2 | TRBV3-1/TRBV3-2 | .
CASGGRETQYF | TGTGCCTCCGGGGGGCGAGAGACCCAGTACTTC | . | TRBJ2-5 | TRBV19 | .
CALDNTGQGANVLTF | TGTGCCTTGGACAATACAGGGCAAGGGGCCAACGTCCTGACTTTC | . | TRBJ2-6 | TRBV30 | .
CASGWGAEAFF | TGTGCCAGCGGGTGGGGGGCTGAAGCTTTCTTT | . | TRBJ1-1 | TRBV28 | .
CATSRDRGLGEQFF | TGTGCCACCAGCAGAGACAGGGGGCTGGGTGAGCAGTTCTTC | . | TRBJ2-1 | TRBV15 | TRBD1
CASSLSGGGADEQYF | TGTGCCAGCAGCCTCTCGGGCGGGGGGGCCGACGAGCAGTACTTC | . | TRBJ2-7 | TRBV9 | TRBD2
CASSPGKNYGYTF | TGTGCCAGCAGCCCCGGGAAAAACTATGGCTACACCTTC | . | TRBJ1-2 | TRBV6-1 | .
CASSYAAVGYNEQFF | TGTGCCAGCAGTTACGCCGCGGTTGGATACAATGAGCAGTTCTTC | . | TRBJ2-1 | TRBV6-6 | .
CASSLVGLGADTQYF | TGCGCCAGCAGCTTGGTGGGACTAGGAGCAGATACGCAGTATTTT | . | TRBJ2-3 | TRBV5-1 | TRBD2
CASSYRNRGGEKLFF | TGTGCCAGCAGTTACCGAAACAGGGGAGGCGAAAAACTGTTTTTT | . | TRBJ1-4 | TRBV6-5 | TRBD1
CASSQGLSGGKQPQHF | TGTGCCAGCAGCCAAGGTCTGTCAGGGGGCAAGCAGCCCCAGCATTTT | once | TRBJ1-5 | TRBV3-1/TRBV3-2 | TRBD1
CASSQGGIGGYGYTF | TGTGCCAGCAGCCAAGGCGGGATTGGTGGGTATGGCTACACCTTC | . | TRBJ1-2 | TRBV14 | .
CATSINRQGPEKLFF | TGTGCCACCAGCATTAATAGACAGGGGCCGGAAAAACTGTTTTTT | . | TRBJ1-4 | TRBV15 | TRBD1
CASSPPGLADTQYF | TGTGCCAGCTCACCCCCTGGGCTTGCAGATACGCAGTATTTT | . | TRBJ2-3 | TRBV18 | .
CASSSTGGSYNSPLHF | TGTGCCAGTAGTAGTACAGGGGGCTCCTATAATTCACCCCTCCACTTT | . | TRBJ1-6 | TRBV19 | TRBD1
CASSDPGTGAYEQYF | TGTGCCAGCAGTGACCCCGGGACAGGGGCCTACGAGCAGTACTTC | . | TRBJ2-7 | TRBV2 | TRBD1
CASSRPLTGVKNIQYF | TGTGCCAGCAGTCGACCCCTCACAGGGGTGAAAAACATTCAGTACTTC | once | TRBJ2-4 | TRBV6-2/TRBV6-3 | TRBD1
CASSSRGLVYEQYF | TGTGCCAGCAGTAGTAGGGGGCTTGTCTACGAGCAGTACTTC | . | TRBJ2-7 | TRBV27 | TRBD1
CASSKTDTNPYGYTF | TGTGCCAGCAGTAAGACAGATACCAACCCCTATGGCTACACCTTC | once | TRBJ1-2 | TRBV27 | .
CAISGRVGDGYTF | TGTGCCATCAGTGGTCGGGTGGGAGATGGCTACACCTTC | . | TRBJ1-2 | TRBV10-3 | .
CASRSNSPLHF | TGTGCCAGCAGGTCAAATTCACCCCTCCACTTT | . | TRBJ1-6 | TRBV28 | .
CASSPGTRSYEQYF | TGTGCCAGCAGCCCCGGGACTAGAAGTTACGAGCAGTACTTC | . | TRBJ2-7 | TRBV13 | TRBD2
CASSLVVAGNTDTQYF | TGTGCCAGCAGCTTAGTGGTGGCGGGAAACACAGATACGCAGTATTTT | . | TRBJ2-3 | TRBV7-3 | .
CASRAQGAGELFF | TGCGCCAGCAGGGCACAGGGGGCCGGGGAGCTGTTTTTT | . | TRBJ2-2 | TRBV10-1 | TRBD1
CTSSLLGHGYTF | TGTACCAGCAGCTTATTGGGGCACGGCTACACCTTC | . | TRBJ1-2 | TRBV7-2 | .
CASSVLAGDTYEQYF | TGTGCCAGCAGCGTATTAGCGGGGGACACCTACGAGCAGTACTTC | . | TRBJ2-7 | TRBV9 | TRBD2
CASSLPVLAYEQYF | TGTGCCAGCAGCTTACCCGTTCTCGCCTACGAGCAGTACTTC | . | TRBJ2-7 | TRBV7-2 | .
CASSLGQGREKLFF | TGTGCCAGCAGCTTAGGACAGGGGAGGGAAAAACTGTTTTTT | . | TRBJ1-4 | TRBV7-6 | TRBD1
CASSPSRLEDEQYF | TGTGCCAGCAGCCCTAGCCGTCTAGAGGACGAGCAGTACTTC | . | TRBJ2-7 | TRBV11-2 | .
CASSQSTGGAYYEQYF | TGTGCCAGCAGCCAATCCACAGGGGGCGCTTACTACGAGCAGTACTTC | once | TRBJ2-7 | TRBV3-1/TRBV3-2 | TRBD1
CSVEGREAYGYTF | TGCAGCGTTGAAGGACGGGAGGCCTATGGCTACACCTTC | few | TRBJ1-2 | TRBV29-1 | .
CASSLGILGGYGYTF | TGTGCCAGCAGCTTAGGCATCCTAGGGGGCTATGGCTACACCTTC | . | TRBJ1-2 | TRBV7-2 | .
CASRSGQGISYNEQFF | TGTGCCAGCAGAAGTGGACAGGGGATCTCCTACAATGAGCAGTTCTTC | . | TRBJ2-1 | TRBV28 | TRBD1
CASSPRGVRGYTF | TGTGCCAGCAGCCCGCGGGGGGTTAGGGGCTACACCTTC | once | TRBJ1-2 | TRBV7-2 | .
CASSPPIAATGELFF | TGTGCCAGCAGCCCCCCTATCGCCGCCACCGGGGAGCTGTTTTTT | . | TRBJ2-2 | TRBV7-9 | .
CASTPGLGSYNEQFF | TGCGCCAGCACCCCGGGACTAGGTTCCTACAATGAGCAGTTCTTC | . | TRBJ2-1 | TRBV10-1 | TRBD2
CATSRQDYGYTF | TGTGCCACCAGCAGACAGGACTATGGCTACACCTTC | . | TRBJ1-2 | TRBV15 | .
CASSALNEETQYF | TGTGCCAGCAGCGCGCTAAACGAAGAGACCCAGTACTTC | . | TRBJ2-5 | TRBV5-6 | .
CASRPNMAQGSYNSPLHF | TGTGCCAGCAGACCCAACATGGCCCAGGGCTCCTATAATTCACCCCTCCACTTT | . | TRBJ1-6 | TRBV28 | .
CATSDQTGSSYNEQFF | TGTGCCACCAGTGACCAAACCGGGTCTTCCTACAATGAGCAGTTCTTC | . | TRBJ2-1 | TRBV24-1 | .
CASRNRGIGEKLFF | TGTGCCAGTAGAAATCGAGGGATCGGTGAAAAACTGTTTTTT | . | TRBJ1-4 | TRBV19 | .
CASRWGLAGGQNEQFF | TGTGCCTCTCGATGGGGACTAGCGGGGGGGCAAAATGAGCAGTTCTTC | . | TRBJ2-1 | TRBV7-2 | TRBD2
CAISERDSASYEQYF | TGTGCCATCAGTGAAAGGGACAGCGCTTCCTACGAGCAGTACTTC | once | TRBJ2-7 | TRBV10-3 | TRBD1
CASSYFGDTQYF | TGTGCCAGCAGTTACTTCGGTGATACGCAGTATTTT | . | TRBJ2-3 | TRBV6-5 | .
CASRHGSSSYEQYF | TGTGCCAGCCGTCACGGGTCTAGCTCCTACGAGCAGTACTTC | . | TRBJ2-7 | TRBV28 | .